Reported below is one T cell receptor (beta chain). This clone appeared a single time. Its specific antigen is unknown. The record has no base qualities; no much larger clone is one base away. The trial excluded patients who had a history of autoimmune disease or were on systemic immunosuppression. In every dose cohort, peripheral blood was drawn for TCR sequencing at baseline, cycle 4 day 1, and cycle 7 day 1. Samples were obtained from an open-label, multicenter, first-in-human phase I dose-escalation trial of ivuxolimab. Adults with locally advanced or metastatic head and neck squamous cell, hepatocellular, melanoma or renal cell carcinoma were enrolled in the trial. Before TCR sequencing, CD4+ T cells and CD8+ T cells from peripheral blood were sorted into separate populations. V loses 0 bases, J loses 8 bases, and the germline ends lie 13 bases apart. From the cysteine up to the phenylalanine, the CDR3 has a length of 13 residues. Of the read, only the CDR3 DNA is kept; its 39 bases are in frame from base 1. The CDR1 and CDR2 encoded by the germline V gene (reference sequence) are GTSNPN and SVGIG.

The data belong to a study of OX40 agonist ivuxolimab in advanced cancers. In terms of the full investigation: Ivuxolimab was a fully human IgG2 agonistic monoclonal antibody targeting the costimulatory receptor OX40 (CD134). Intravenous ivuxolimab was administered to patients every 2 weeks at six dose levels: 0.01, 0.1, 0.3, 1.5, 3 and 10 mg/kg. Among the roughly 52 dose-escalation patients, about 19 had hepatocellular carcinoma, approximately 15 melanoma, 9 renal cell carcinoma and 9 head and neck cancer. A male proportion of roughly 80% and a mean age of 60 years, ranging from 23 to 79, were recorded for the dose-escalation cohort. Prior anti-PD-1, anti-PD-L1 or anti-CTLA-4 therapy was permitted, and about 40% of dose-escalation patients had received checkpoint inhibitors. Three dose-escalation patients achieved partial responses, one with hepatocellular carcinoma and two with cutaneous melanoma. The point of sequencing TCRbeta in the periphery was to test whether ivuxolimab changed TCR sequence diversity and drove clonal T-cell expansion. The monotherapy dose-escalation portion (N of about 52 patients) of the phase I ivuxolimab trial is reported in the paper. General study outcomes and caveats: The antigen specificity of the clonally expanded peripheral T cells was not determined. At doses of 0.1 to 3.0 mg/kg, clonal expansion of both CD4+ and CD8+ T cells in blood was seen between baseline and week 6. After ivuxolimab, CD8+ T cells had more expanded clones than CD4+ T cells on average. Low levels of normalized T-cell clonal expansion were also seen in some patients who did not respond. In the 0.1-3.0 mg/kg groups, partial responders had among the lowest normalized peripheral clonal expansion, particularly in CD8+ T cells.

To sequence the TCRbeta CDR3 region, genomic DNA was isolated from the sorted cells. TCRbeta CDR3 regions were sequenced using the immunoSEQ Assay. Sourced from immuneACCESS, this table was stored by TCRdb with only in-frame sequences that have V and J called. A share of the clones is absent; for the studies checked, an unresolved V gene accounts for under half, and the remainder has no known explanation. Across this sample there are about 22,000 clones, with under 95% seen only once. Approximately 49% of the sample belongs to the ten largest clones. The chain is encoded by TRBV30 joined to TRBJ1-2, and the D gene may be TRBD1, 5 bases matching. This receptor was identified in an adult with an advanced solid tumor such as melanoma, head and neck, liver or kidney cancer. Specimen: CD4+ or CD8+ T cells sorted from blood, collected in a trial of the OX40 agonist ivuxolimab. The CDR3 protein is CAWSVLGGTGYTF. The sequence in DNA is TGTGCCTGGAGTGTTCTGGGGGGAACCGGCTACACCTTC.